Sequencing of this T cell receptor beta chain was carried out in a study of blood T cell repertoires in COVID-19. About the study: Samples of COVID-19 (acute and convalescent) were obtained from the United States, Italy and Spain. PBMCs, B-cell-depleted T cells, or T cells were the source of the cDNA or gDNA that made up the material.

From germline, CDR1 is KGHSH and CDR2 LQKENI. The CDR3 length is 15 residues. V lost 4 bases to trimming and J lost 2 bases; unmatched junction nucleotides: 3. This clone was observed a single time. The participants were between about 18 and 89 years old and came from 24 US areas. Original data processing: The authors estimated nucleated cell counts from reference gene primer amplification. Clones were read by immunoSEQ multiplex PCR, and TCRdb kept only the in-frame ones, dropping some. The DNA was the basis for D and trimming; V, J and clone size are from that table. The sample carries under 300,000 clones, 87% recorded once.

Sequencing was carried out using PBMCs or T cells enriched from blood (not recorded which). This TCR was sampled from a woman aged 25 to 39 with acute COVID-19. V and J are TRBV18 and TRBJ1-3, with 9 bases identical to TRBD1. The CDR3 loop is CASSLGTGTGNTIYF. DNA of the CDR3: TGTGCCAGCTCACTCGGGACAGGGACTGGAAACACCATATATTTT. Combining the CDR3 with reference TRBV18 and TRBJ1-3 gives the whole variable domain NAGVMQNPRHLVRRRGQEARLRCSPMKGHSHVYWYRQLPEEGLKFMVYLQKENIIDESGMPKERFSAEFPKEGPSILRIQQVVRGDSAAYFCASSLGTGTGNTIYFGEGSWLTVV.